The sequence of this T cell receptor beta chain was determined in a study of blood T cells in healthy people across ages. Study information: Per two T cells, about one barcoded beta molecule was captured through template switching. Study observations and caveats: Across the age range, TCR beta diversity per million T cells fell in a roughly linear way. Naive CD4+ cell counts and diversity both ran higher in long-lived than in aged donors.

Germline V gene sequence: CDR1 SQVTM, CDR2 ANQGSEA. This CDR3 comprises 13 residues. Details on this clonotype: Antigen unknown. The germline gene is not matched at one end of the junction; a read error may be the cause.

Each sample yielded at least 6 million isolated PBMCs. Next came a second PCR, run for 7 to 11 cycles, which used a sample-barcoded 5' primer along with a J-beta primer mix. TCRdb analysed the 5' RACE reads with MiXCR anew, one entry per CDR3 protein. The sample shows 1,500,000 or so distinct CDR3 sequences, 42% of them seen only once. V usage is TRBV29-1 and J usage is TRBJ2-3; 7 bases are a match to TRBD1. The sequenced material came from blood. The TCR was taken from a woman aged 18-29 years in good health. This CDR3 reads CSVEGLGTDAQYF. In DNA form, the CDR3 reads TGCAGCGTTGAGGGCCTTGGGACAGATGCGCAGTATTTT.